This T cell receptor (beta chain) is from a study of radiotherapy plus CTLA-4 blockade in lung cancer. Generated by immunoSEQ multiplex PCR, the TCRdb table keeps only in-frame clones and is missing some. This table has 45,000 or so clones, around 69% appearing once. Ipilimumab CTLA-4 blockade and focal radiation were given to patients with chemo-refractory metastatic non-small-cell lung cancer. A note on this clone: The antigen remains undetermined.

Overall study results and limits: The best predictor of response was reported to be early blood T cell clone dynamics, with interferon-beta.

Trimming stripped 2 bases from V and 4 bases from J, with 5 bases between. Germline V gene lookup returns CDR1 SEHNR and CDR2 FQNEAQ (reference sequence). The CDR3 covers 12 residues. This sequence joins TRBV7-9 and TRBJ2-5, with D hard to call. The TCR sequence derives from a human donor with non-small cell lung cancer who had stable disease on radiotherapy plus ipilimumab. The source material was peripheral blood, sampled from a patient treated with radiotherapy plus ipilimumab. The CDR3 reads CASSLNIETQYF. CDR3 coding DNA: TGTGCCAGCAGCTTAAATATAGAGACCCAGTACTTC.